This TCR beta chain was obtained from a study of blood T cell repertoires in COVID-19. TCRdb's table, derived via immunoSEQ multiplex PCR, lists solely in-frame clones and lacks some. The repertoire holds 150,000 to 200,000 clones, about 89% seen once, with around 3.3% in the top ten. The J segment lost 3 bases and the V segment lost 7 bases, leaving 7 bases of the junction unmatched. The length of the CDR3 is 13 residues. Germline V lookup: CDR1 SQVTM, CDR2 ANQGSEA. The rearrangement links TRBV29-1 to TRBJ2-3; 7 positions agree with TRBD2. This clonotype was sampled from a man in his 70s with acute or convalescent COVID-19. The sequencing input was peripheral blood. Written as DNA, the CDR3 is TGCAGCGCGCGGGAGACTGGTACAGATACGCAGTATTTT. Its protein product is CSARETGTDTQYF.